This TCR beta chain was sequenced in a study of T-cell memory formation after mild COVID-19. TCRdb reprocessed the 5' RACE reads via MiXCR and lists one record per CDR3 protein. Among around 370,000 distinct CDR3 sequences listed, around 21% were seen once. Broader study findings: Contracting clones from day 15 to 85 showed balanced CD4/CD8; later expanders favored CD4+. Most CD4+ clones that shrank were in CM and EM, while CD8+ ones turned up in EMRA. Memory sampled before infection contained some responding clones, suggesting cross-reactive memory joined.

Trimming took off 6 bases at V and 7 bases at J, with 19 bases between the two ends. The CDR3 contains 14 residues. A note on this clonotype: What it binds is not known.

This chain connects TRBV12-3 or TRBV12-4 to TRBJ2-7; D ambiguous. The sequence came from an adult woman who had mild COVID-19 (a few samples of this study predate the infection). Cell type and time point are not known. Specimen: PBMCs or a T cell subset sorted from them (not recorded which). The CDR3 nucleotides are TGTGCCAGCAGCCCGAGGAACTTGGCGCGAGAGCAGTACTTC. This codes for CASSPRNLAREQYF.